This T cell receptor (beta chain) was observed in a study of blood T cell repertoires in COVID-19. The wider study: Italy, Spain and the United States were the sources of the convalescent and acute COVID-19 samples. Sources were T cells, B-cell-depleted T cells, or PBMCs; the material itself was cDNA or gDNA.

The CDR3 runs 16 residues. The V gene's germline CDR1 is MDHEN and CDR2 SYDVKM. Study processing details: Quantification of nucleated cells was approximated via reference gene primer amplification. The assay was immunoSEQ multiplex PCR, and TCRdb's table has in-frame clones only and misses some. From that table come the V and J calls and clone size; the DNA was used to work out D and trimming. This table has over 95,000 clones, about four fifths appearing once. A remark on this clone: A junction end diverges from the germline sequence, so it may reflect a read error.

The TCR originated in a woman older than 75 with active or convalescent COVID-19. Sequencing input: peripheral blood. The rearrangement joins TRBV28 to TRBJ1-3; maybe TRBD1 (6 bases). CDR3 in amino acids: CASSRGAGVSRNTIYF. The CDR3 DNA reads as TGTGCCAGCAGTCGGGGGGCTGGAGTCTCTAGAAACACCATATATTTT.